The rows below give T cell receptor beta chains drawn from one sample of a study of T cells in Graves' hyperthyroidism and ophthalmopathy. TCRdb called the multiplex PCR reads again in MiXCR, with one record for every CDR3 protein. Of 300,000 to 500,000 distinct CDR3 sequences in the sample, about 14% are singletons; the top ten hold around 28%. What was sequenced was blood. The receptors come from a man aged 50-59 years with Graves' ophthalmopathy. The CDR3 runs from the conserved cysteine through the conserved F or W. A D gene is named only where the DNA matches it firmly. Only part of the rows carry a size: once, few, many, or a class if the clone is expanded.

j_call: TRBJ2-3; d_call: NA; clone_size: many; v_call: TRBV15; cdr3_aa: CATSRAGSTDTQYF; cdr3_nt: TGTGCCACCAGCAGAGCCGGGAGCACAGATACGCAGTATTTT
j_call: TRBJ2-3; d_call: TRBD2; clone_size: many; v_call: TRBV27; cdr3_aa: CATEPGLSSNADTQYF; cdr3_nt: TGTGCCACGGAACCGGGACTATCGTCCAACGCAGATACGCAGTATTTT
j_call: TRBJ1-4; d_call: NA; clone_size: few; v_call: TRBV20-1; cdr3_aa: CSAPRREKLFF; cdr3_nt: TGCAGTGCACCTAGAAGGGAAAAACTGTTTTTT
j_call: TRBJ2-5; d_call: TRBD2; clone_size: NA; v_call: TRBV6-1; cdr3_aa: CASRPAGGQETQYF; cdr3_nt: TGTGCCAGCAGACCAGCGGGGGGCCAAGAGACCCAGTACTTC
j_call: TRBJ2-2; d_call: TRBD2; clone_size: few; v_call: TRBV20-1; cdr3_aa: CSARAPLLAGNTGELFF; cdr3_nt: TGCAGTGCTAGGGCCCCCTTGCTAGCGGGGAACACCGGGGAGCTGTTTTTT
j_call: TRBJ2-2; d_call: TRBD2; clone_size: NA; v_call: TRBV5-1; cdr3_aa: CASNRGGANTGELFF; cdr3_nt: TGCGCCAGCAACCGGGGAGGGGCGAACACCGGGGAGCTGTTTTTT
j_call: TRBJ2-7; d_call: NA; clone_size: NA; v_call: TRBV19; cdr3_aa: CASSQSRGYEQYF; cdr3_nt: TGTGCCAGCTCCCAAAGTAGGGGCTACGAGCAGTACTTC
j_call: TRBJ1-1; d_call: NA; clone_size: many; v_call: TRBV30; cdr3_aa: CACKVGVMGKAFF; cdr3_nt: TGTGCCTGCAAGGTCGGAGTTATGGGGAAAGCTTTCTTT
j_call: TRBJ1-6; d_call: TRBD1; clone_size: many; v_call: TRBV30; cdr3_aa: CAWTPDRGDSSPLHF; cdr3_nt: TGTGCCTGGACCCCGGACAGGGGGGATAGTTCACCCCTCCACTTT
j_call: TRBJ2-5; d_call: NA; clone_size: NA; v_call: TRBV5-1; cdr3_aa: CASSLGASSGETQYF; cdr3_nt: TGCGCCAGCAGCTTGGGTGCGTCATCCGGCGAGACCCAGTACTTC
j_call: TRBJ1-1; d_call: NA; clone_size: NA; v_call: TRBV5-6; cdr3_aa: CASSLFGVGNTEAFF; cdr3_nt: TGTGCCAGCAGCTTGTTCGGGGTTGGGAACACTGAAGCTTTCTTT
j_call: TRBJ2-7; d_call: NA; clone_size: NA; v_call: TRBV4-1; cdr3_aa: CASSQVLGVSYEQYF; cdr3_nt: TGCGCCAGCAGCCAAGTGCTAGGGGTGAGCTACGAGCAGTACTTC
j_call: TRBJ2-3; d_call: TRBD2; clone_size: once; v_call: TRBV4-2; cdr3_aa: CASSLLGSGRADTQYF; cdr3_nt: TGTGCCAGCAGCCTCTTAGGTAGCGGGAGGGCTGATACGCAGTATTTT
j_call: TRBJ1-5; d_call: NA; clone_size: many; v_call: TRBV12-3/TRBV12-4; cdr3_aa: CASSSNQWDQPQHF; cdr3_nt: TGTGCCAGCAGTTCAAACCAGTGGGATCAGCCCCAGCATTTT
j_call: TRBJ2-7; d_call: NA; clone_size: NA; v_call: TRBV6-4; cdr3_aa: CASTRAPRPLLEQYF; cdr3_nt: TGTGCCAGCACCCGGGCCCCCAGACCCTTACTCGAGCAGTACTTC
j_call: TRBJ1-4; d_call: TRBD1; clone_size: NA; v_call: TRBV5-1; cdr3_aa: CASSVSTGGGEKLFF; cdr3_nt: TGCGCCAGCAGCGTATCAACAGGGGGTGGTGAAAAACTGTTTTTT
j_call: TRBJ2-1; d_call: NA; clone_size: NA; v_call: TRBV2; cdr3_aa: CASSVGTYNEQFF; cdr3_nt: TGTGCCAGCAGTGTTGGGACTTACAATGAGCAGTTCTTC
j_call: TRBJ1-2; d_call: NA; clone_size: NA; v_call: TRBV28; cdr3_aa: CASGTVNGYTF; cdr3_nt: TGTGCCAGCGGGACGGTTAATGGCTACACCTTC
j_call: TRBJ1-1; d_call: NA; clone_size: few; v_call: TRBV10-3; cdr3_aa: CAISESGARDEAFF; cdr3_nt: TGTGCCATCAGTGAGTCGGGTGCCCGTGACGAAGCTTTCTTT
j_call: TRBJ2-3; d_call: NA; clone_size: NA; v_call: TRBV28; cdr3_aa: CASSKRTDYTDTQYF; cdr3_nt: TGTGCCAGCAGTAAACGGACCGACTACACAGATACGCAGTATTTT
j_call: TRBJ2-2; d_call: NA; clone_size: many; v_call: TRBV27; cdr3_aa: CASSFNVGPAGELFF; cdr3_nt: TGTGCCAGCAGTTTCAATGTTGGACCAGCCGGGGAGCTGTTTTTT
j_call: TRBJ2-7; d_call: NA; clone_size: many; v_call: TRBV11-2; cdr3_aa: CASSLVDTNPYEQYF; cdr3_nt: TGTGCCAGCAGCTTAGTCGACACGAACCCCTACGAGCAGTACTTC
j_call: TRBJ2-4; d_call: TRBD2; clone_size: many; v_call: TRBV28; cdr3_aa: CASSPPASRTSGKIGNIQYF; cdr3_nt: TGTGCCAGCAGTCCCCCTGCGTCCCGGACTAGCGGGAAAATCGGAAACATTCAGTACTTC
j_call: TRBJ2-1; d_call: NA; clone_size: few; v_call: TRBV7-8; cdr3_aa: CASGSGEVNEQFF; cdr3_nt: TGTGCCAGCGGCTCTGGGGAGGTCAATGAGCAGTTCTTC
j_call: TRBJ2-7; d_call: TRBD1; clone_size: NA; v_call: TRBV5-4; cdr3_aa: CASSPPDRGSEQYF; cdr3_nt: TGTGCCAGCAGCCCCCCGGACAGGGGCAGCGAGCAGTACTTC
j_call: TRBJ2-1; d_call: TRBD2; clone_size: many; v_call: TRBV6-2/TRBV6-3; cdr3_aa: CASRITSGGFYNEQFF; cdr3_nt: TGTGCCAGCAGAATAACTAGCGGGGGATTCTACAATGAGCAGTTCTTC